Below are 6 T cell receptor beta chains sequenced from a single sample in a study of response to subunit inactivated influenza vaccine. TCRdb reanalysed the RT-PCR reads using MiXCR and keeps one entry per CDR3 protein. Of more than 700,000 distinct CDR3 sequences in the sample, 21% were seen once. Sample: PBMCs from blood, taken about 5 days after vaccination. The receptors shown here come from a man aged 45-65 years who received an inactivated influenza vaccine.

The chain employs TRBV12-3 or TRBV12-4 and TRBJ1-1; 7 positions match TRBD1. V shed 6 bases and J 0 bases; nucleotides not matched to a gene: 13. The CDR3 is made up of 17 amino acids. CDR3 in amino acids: CASRSEADRWMNTEAFF. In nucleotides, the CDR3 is TGTGCCAGCAGATCCGAGGCGGACAGGTGGATGAACACTGAAGCTTTCTTT.

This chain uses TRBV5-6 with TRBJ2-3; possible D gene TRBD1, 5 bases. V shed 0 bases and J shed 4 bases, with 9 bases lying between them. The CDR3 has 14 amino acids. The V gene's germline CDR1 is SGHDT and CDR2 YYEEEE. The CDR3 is CASSLVETADTQYF. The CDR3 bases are TGTGCCAGCAGCTTGGTGGAGACAGCAGATACGCAGTATTTT.

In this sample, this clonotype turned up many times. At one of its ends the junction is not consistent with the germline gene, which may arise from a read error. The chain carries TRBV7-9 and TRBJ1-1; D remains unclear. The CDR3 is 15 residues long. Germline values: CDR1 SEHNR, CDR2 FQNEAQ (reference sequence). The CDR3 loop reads CASSLVAGGNTEAFF. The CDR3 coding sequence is TGCGCCAGCAGCTTGGTCGCAGGCGGGAACACTGAAGCTTTCTTT.

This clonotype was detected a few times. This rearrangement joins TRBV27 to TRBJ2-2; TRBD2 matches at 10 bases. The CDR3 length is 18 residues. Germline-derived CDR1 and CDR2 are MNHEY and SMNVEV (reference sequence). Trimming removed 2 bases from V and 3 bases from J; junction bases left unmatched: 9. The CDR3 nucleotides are TGTGCCAGCAGTTTAGGGGTACTAGCGGGGCCCGACACCGGGGAGCTGTTTTTT. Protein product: CASSLGVLAGPDTGELFF.

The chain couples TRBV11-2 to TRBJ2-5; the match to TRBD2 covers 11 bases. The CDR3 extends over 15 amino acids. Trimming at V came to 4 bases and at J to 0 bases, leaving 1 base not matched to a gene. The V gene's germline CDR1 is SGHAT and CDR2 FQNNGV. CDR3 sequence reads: CASSSSGRYQETQYF. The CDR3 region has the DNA TGTGCCAGCAGCTCTAGCGGGAGGTACCAAGAGACCCAGTACTTC.

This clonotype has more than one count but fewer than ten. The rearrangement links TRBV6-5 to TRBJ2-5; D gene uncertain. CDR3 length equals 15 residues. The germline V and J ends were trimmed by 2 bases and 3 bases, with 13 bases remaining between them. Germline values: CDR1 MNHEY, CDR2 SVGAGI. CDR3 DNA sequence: TGTGCCAGCAGTTACGGGCTAGGGAAAGAAGAGACCCAGTACTTC. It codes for CASSYGLGKEETQYF.